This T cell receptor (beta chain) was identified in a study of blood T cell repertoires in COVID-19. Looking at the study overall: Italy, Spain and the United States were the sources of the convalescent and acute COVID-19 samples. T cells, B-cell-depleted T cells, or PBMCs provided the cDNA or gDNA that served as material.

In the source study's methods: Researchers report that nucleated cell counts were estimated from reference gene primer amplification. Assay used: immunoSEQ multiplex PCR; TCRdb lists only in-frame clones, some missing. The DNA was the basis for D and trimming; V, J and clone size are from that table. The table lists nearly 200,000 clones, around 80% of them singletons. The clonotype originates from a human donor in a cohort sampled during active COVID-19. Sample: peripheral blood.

For the CDR3, the DNA is TGTGCCAGCAGTCGACAGGGAACCCACTCTGGAAACACCATATATTTT. This translates into CASSRQGTHSGNTIYF. V is TRBV6-6 and J is TRBJ1-3, with TRBD1 matching 7 bases. The trim removed 5 bases at V and 0 bases at J, leaving 7 bases unmatched. Germline CDR1 and CDR2: MNHNY and SVGAGI (reference sequence). The CDR3 is 16 residues long.